Sequencing of this T cell receptor (beta chain) was carried out in a study of T cells in women clearing cervical HPV infection. With respect to this clone: The CDR3 end lies 3 residues beyond the end of the read and is filled in from the germline J gene.

CDR1 is DFQATT, CDR2 SNEGSKA, per germline (reference sequence). This CDR3 is built from 16 residues. The method was immunoSEQ multiplex PCR; TCRdb's version includes in-frame clones alone and lacks a portion of them. Listed are roughly 32,000 clones; roughly 3.6% falls within the top ten. This sequence joins TRBV20-1 and TRBJ1-2; TRBD1 matches 12 bases. The receptor was derived from a woman aged 18 to 75 with a cervical HPV16 infection that either progressed to CIN3+ or cleared (not recorded which). The sequenced sample consisted of blood buffy coat. CDR3 region: CSALGTGGIVLFDYTF. Incomplete CDR3 DNA: TGCAGTGCCCTAGGGACAGGGGGCATAGTTCTCTTCGAC.